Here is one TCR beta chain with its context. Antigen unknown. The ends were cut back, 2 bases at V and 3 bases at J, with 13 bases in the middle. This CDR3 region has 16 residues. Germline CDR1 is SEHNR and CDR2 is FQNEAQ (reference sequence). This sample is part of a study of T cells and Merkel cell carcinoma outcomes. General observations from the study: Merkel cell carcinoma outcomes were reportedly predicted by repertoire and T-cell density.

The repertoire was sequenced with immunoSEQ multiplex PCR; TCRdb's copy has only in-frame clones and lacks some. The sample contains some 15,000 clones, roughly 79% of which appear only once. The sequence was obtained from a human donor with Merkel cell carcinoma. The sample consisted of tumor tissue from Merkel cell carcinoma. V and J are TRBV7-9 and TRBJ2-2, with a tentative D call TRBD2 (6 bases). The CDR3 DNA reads TGTGCCAGCAGCTTACGGCGGGGATCGGACACCGGGGAGCTGTTTTTT. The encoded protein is CASSLRRGSDTGELFF.